This T cell receptor beta chain was obtained from a study of blood T cell repertoires in COVID-19. Some clones are missing from TCRdb's copy, which holds only in-frame ones; the method was immunoSEQ multiplex PCR. The sample holds roughly 250,000 clones, about 90% seen once. With V trimmed by 4 bases and J by 1 base, 3 bases remained unmatched. CDR3 length equals 16 residues. Germline V gives CDR1 SGHNT, CDR2 YYREEE (reference sequence). Grouping used clinical history reported by participants in a survey and questionnaire. The sample taken for sequencing was PBMCs or T cells enriched from blood (not recorded which). This receptor was obtained from a woman between 40 and 50 years old with acute COVID-19. V gene TRBV5-4 combines with J gene TRBJ2-7, with 15 bases matching TRBD2. The CDR3 is CASSGGLAGGSYEQYF. The CDR3, as DNA: TGTGCCAGCAGCGGGGGACTAGCGGGAGGATCCTACGAGCAGTACTTC.